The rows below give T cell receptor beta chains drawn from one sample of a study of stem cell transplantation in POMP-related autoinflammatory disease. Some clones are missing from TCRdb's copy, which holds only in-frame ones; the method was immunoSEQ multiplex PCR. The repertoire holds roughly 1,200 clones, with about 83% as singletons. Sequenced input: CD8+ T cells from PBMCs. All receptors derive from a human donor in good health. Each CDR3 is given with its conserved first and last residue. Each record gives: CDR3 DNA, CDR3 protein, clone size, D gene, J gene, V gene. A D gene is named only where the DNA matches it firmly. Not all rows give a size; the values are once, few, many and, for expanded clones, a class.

DNA: TGTGCCAGCAGCTTAGACAGGGGGCGAGTTGAAAAACTGTTTTTT; CDR3: CASSLDRGRVEKLFF; size: -; D: TRBD1; J: TRBJ1-4; V: TRBV7-6
DNA: TGCAGCGCCACAAAAACGGGGGACCGCGGCGAGCAGTACTTC; CDR3: CSATKTGDRGEQYF; size: -; D: -; J: TRBJ2-7; V: TRBV29-1
DNA: TGTGCCAGCAGCTTGGCGCCTCCGGGACAGCCTGCCTACGAGCAGTACTTC; CDR3: CASSLAPPGQPAYEQYF; size: -; D: TRBD1; J: TRBJ2-7; V: TRBV5-6
DNA: TGTGCCAGCAGTGGGGGGGGCTCCCCTCTCGATGAGCAGTTCTTC; CDR3: CASSGGGSPLDEQFF; size: -; D: -; J: TRBJ2-1; V: TRBV6-1
DNA: TGTGCCAGCAGCTTGTACGGGGATGAGCAGTTCTTC; CDR3: CASSLYGDEQFF; size: -; D: -; J: TRBJ2-1; V: TRBV5-5
DNA: TGTGCCAGCAGCGGTCAACAGGGGGCAAGTGAAAAACTGTTTTTT; CDR3: CASSGQQGASEKLFF; size: -; D: TRBD1; J: TRBJ1-4; V: TRBV9
DNA: TGTGCCAGCAGTGAATTGACAGGCGTCGCTGAAGCTTTCTTT; CDR3: CASSELTGVAEAFF; size: -; D: -; J: TRBJ1-1; V: TRBV25-1
DNA: TGTGCCAGCAGTTTATCGGCCGGATTGAACACTGAAGCTTTCTTT; CDR3: CASSLSAGLNTEAFF; size: -; D: -; J: TRBJ1-1; V: TRBV27
DNA: TGTGCCAGTAGTATCGGGTTGGACACTGAAGCTTTCTTT; CDR3: CASSIGLDTEAFF; size: few; D: -; J: TRBJ1-1; V: TRBV19
DNA: TGCGCCAGCAGCCAAGAAGGGGCGTACAATGAGCAGTTCTTC; CDR3: CASSQEGAYNEQFF; size: -; D: -; J: TRBJ2-1; V: TRBV4-3
DNA: TGCGCCAGCAGCCAGGGGGTCCAGGGGAACACTGAAGCTTTCTTT; CDR3: CASSQGVQGNTEAFF; size: -; D: -; J: TRBJ1-1; V: TRBV4-1
DNA: TGTGCCAGCAGCTTAGGAGGGGGACCCGGGGAGACCCAGTACTTC; CDR3: CASSLGGGPGETQYF; size: -; D: -; J: TRBJ2-5; V: TRBV7-9
DNA: TGTGCCAGCAGCTTAGGGGCAAAAGCCTACGAGCAGTACTTC; CDR3: CASSLGAKAYEQYF; size: -; D: -; J: TRBJ2-7; V: TRBV11-2
DNA: TGTGCCAGCAGCCACGAGGGAGGGGGGACTGAAGCTTTCTTT; CDR3: CASSHEGGGTEAFF; size: -; D: -; J: TRBJ1-1; V: TRBV9
DNA: TGTGCCAGCAGCCTGTCCTCCTACGAGCAGTACTTC; CDR3: CASSLSSYEQYF; size: -; D: -; J: TRBJ2-7; V: TRBV7-3
DNA: TGTGCCAGCAGCTTAGACAGGGGAGACACTGAAGCTTTCTTT; CDR3: CASSLDRGDTEAFF; size: -; D: TRBD1; J: TRBJ1-1; V: TRBV7-9
DNA: TGCAGCGTTGAATTATCCGGGACTGGGGGCCAGCCCCAGCATTTT; CDR3: CSVELSGTGGQPQHF; size: few; D: -; J: TRBJ1-5; V: TRBV29-1
DNA: TGTGCCATACGGACAGGGAACACTGAAGCTTTCTTT; CDR3: CAIRTGNTEAFF; size: -; D: TRBD1; J: TRBJ1-1; V: TRBV19
DNA: TGTGCCAGCAGTTCAGGGGTAGATCAGCCCCAGCATTTT; CDR3: CASSSGVDQPQHF; size: -; D: -; J: TRBJ1-5; V: TRBV6-6
DNA: TGTGCCAGCAACACCCCCGAGATGGGGATATACGAGCAGTACTTC; CDR3: CASNTPEMGIYEQYF; size: once; D: -; J: TRBJ2-7; V: TRBV28
DNA: TGTGCCAGTAGTATACGAACACAGACCCACTCCTACGAGCAGTACTTC; CDR3: CASSIRTQTHSYEQYF; size: -; D: -; J: TRBJ2-7; V: TRBV19
DNA: TGTGCCAGCAGCCAAGCAGTACCGGGACTAGCGGGGGGCATCACCGGGGAGCTGTTTTTT; CDR3: CASSQAVPGLAGGITGELFF; size: -; D: TRBD2; J: TRBJ2-2; V: TRBV4-2
DNA: TGTGCCAGCAGCATTAGGGGGGTAGACGAGCAGTACTTC; CDR3: CASSIRGVDEQYF; size: once; D: -; J: TRBJ2-7; V: TRBV7-9
DNA: TGCAGCGCAAAGACAGGGAACTTAGAGACCCAGTACTTC; CDR3: CSAKTGNLETQYF; size: -; D: TRBD1; J: TRBJ2-5; V: TRBV29-1
DNA: TGCGCCAGCAGCCAAGCTTCATCAGGGGGCCTCAACACTGAAGCTTTCTTT; CDR3: CASSQASSGGLNTEAFF; size: -; D: TRBD1; J: TRBJ1-1; V: TRBV4-1
DNA: TGTGCCAGCAGCCCTATGGGAAGCTACGAGCAGTACTTC; CDR3: CASSPMGSYEQYF; size: -; D: -; J: TRBJ2-7; V: TRBV21-1
DNA: TGCGCCAGCAGACGACAGAGGGGTAGCTCCTACGAGCAGTACTTC; CDR3: CASRRQRGSSYEQYF; size: -; D: -; J: TRBJ2-7; V: TRBV5-1
DNA: TGTGCCAGCCGGGATCAGACCAATGAGCAGTTCTTC; CDR3: CASRDQTNEQFF; size: -; D: -; J: TRBJ2-1; V: TRBV7-2
DNA: TGTGCCAGCAGTTTCCTAGCGGGGGATGAGCAGTTCTTC; CDR3: CASSFLAGDEQFF; size: -; D: TRBD2; J: TRBJ2-1; V: TRBV6-6
DNA: TGTGCCAGCAGTTACACACAGGGGTTTTCTTCAGGAGAGCAGTTCTTC; CDR3: CASSYTQGFSSGEQFF; size: -; D: TRBD1; J: TRBJ2-1; V: TRBV6-5
DNA: TGTGCCAGCAGCCCCGAGACGAACACTGAAGCTTTCTTT; CDR3: CASSPETNTEAFF; size: -; D: -; J: TRBJ1-1; V: TRBV7-9
DNA: TGCGCCAGCAGCCTCTCTAATATAGCGGGTCAGATTTACAATGAGCAGTTCTTC; CDR3: CASSLSNIAGQIYNEQFF; size: -; D: TRBD2; J: TRBJ2-1; V: TRBV4-1
DNA: TGCGCCAGCAGCTGGGGACAGCTGAACACTGAAGCTTTCTTT; CDR3: CASSWGQLNTEAFF; size: -; D: TRBD1; J: TRBJ1-1; V: TRBV5-1
DNA: TGTGCCAGCAGGCTGACAGGGGATAAACAAAATGAGCAGTTCTTC; CDR3: CASRLTGDKQNEQFF; size: few; D: TRBD1; J: TRBJ2-1; V: TRBV2
DNA: TGTGCCAGCAGAAGACAGGCTATCTACAATGAGCAGTTCTTC; CDR3: CASRRQAIYNEQFF; size: -; D: -; J: TRBJ2-1; V: TRBV28
DNA: TGTGCCAGCTCACCCCGACAGGGAATAAACTATGGCTACACCTTC; CDR3: CASSPRQGINYGYTF; size: -; D: TRBD1; J: TRBJ1-2; V: TRBV18
DNA: TGTGCCAGCTCACCACCGGAAGGGGTGGCCTACGAGCAGTACTTC; CDR3: CASSPPEGVAYEQYF; size: few; D: -; J: TRBJ2-7; V: TRBV18
DNA: TGCGCCAGCAGCCACGGGAGGGGGATAGAGCCCCAGCATTTT; CDR3: CASSHGRGIEPQHF; size: hyperexpanded; D: -; J: TRBJ1-5; V: TRBV4-1
DNA: TGTGCCAGCTCACCACCGGTGACTAGCCTTCCCGGGGAGCTGTTTTTT; CDR3: CASSPPVTSLPGELFF; size: -; D: TRBD2; J: TRBJ2-2; V: TRBV18
DNA: TGCAGCGTTGGGTCCTCACTAGCGGGGAAGTACAATGAGCAGTTCTTC; CDR3: CSVGSSLAGKYNEQFF; size: -; D: TRBD2; J: TRBJ2-1; V: TRBV29-1
DNA: TGTGCCAGCAGCCCCTCGATTTTGGTAGGAAACACCATATATTTT; CDR3: CASSPSILVGNTIYF; size: -; D: -; J: TRBJ1-3; V: TRBV7-2
DNA: TGCGCCAGCAGCCAAGAAGCGGTGGGGTCCGGGTCCCTCTACAATGAGCAGTTCTTC; CDR3: CASSQEAVGSGSLYNEQFF; size: few; D: -; J: TRBJ2-1; V: TRBV4-1
DNA: TGTGCCAGCAGGGGCTGGGGGACAAGGAATAATGAGCAGTTCTTC; CDR3: CASRGWGTRNNEQFF; size: -; D: -; J: TRBJ2-1; V: TRBV6-5
DNA: TGTGCCAGCAGTTACGGAGCGTCCCACTACGAGCAGTACTTC; CDR3: CASSYGASHYEQYF; size: -; D: -; J: TRBJ2-7; V: TRBV6-7
DNA: TGTGCCAGCAGCTTGGGTGTTGGCTCAGAGACCCAGTACTTC; CDR3: CASSLGVGSETQYF; size: -; D: -; J: TRBJ2-5; V: TRBV5-5
DNA: TGTGCCAGCAGCCAGGGTTTGGCTCAGAGGGTCTACGAGCAGTACTTC; CDR3: CASSQGLAQRVYEQYF; size: -; D: -; J: TRBJ2-7; V: TRBV7-8
DNA: TGTGCCAGCAGCTTAGCGGCGGGGGGGCCGTACAATGAGCAGTTCTTC; CDR3: CASSLAAGGPYNEQFF; size: -; D: TRBD2; J: TRBJ2-1; V: TRBV7-3
DNA: TGCGCCAGCAGTTACTCGGGACCCCGCTATGGCTACACCTTC; CDR3: CASSYSGPRYGYTF; size: -; D: -; J: TRBJ1-2; V: TRBV6-5
DNA: TGCGCCAGCAGCCGCACAGGGGGCGGGGTAAAGACTGAAGCTTTCTTT; CDR3: CASSRTGGGVKTEAFF; size: -; D: TRBD1; J: TRBJ1-1; V: TRBV5-1
DNA: TGTGCCAGCAGAGCGGGGGGCCAAGAGACCCAGTACTTC; CDR3: CASRAGGQETQYF; size: -; D: TRBD2; J: TRBJ2-5; V: TRBV2
DNA: TGTGCCAGCAGTTACTCGCCAAAAACTGAAGCTTTCTTT; CDR3: CASSYSPKTEAFF; size: -; D: -; J: TRBJ1-1; V: TRBV6-6
DNA: TGCAGTGCTAGAGATGTTTCTGAGCAGTTCTTC; CDR3: CSARDVSEQFF; size: -; D: -; J: TRBJ2-1; V: TRBV20-1